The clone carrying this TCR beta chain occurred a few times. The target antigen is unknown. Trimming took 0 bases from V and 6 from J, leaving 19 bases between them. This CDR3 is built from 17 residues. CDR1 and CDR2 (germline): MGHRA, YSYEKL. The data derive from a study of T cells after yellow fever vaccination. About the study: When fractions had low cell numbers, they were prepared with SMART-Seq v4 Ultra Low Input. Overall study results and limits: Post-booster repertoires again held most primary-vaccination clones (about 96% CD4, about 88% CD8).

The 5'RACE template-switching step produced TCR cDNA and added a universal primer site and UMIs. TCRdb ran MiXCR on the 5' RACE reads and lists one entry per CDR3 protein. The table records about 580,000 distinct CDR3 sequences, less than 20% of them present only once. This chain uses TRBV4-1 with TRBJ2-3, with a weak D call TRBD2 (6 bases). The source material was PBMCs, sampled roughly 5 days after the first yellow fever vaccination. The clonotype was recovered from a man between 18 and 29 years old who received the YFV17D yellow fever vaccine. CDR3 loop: CASSQDPPGDASDTQYF. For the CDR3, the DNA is TGCGCCAGCAGCCAAGACCCCCCGGGGGACGCCTCCGATACGCAGTATTTT.